The 12 T cell receptor beta chains below all came from one sample that was sequenced in a study of PD-1 blockade in classical Hodgkin lymphoma. As for time point: cycle 4 day 1 (C4D1), after 6 weeks of nivolumab. Each and every patient relapsed after autologous stem cell transplantation, and patients got differing brentuximab vedotin exposure. Assay: immunoSEQ multiplex PCR; the TCRdb copy retains only in-frame clones and omits some. The top ten clones hold approximately 15% of a sample with approximately 84,000 clones, 83% of them seen once. Here the sequenced sample was peripheral blood mononuclear cells (PBMCs), taken before the fourth cycle of nivolumab. These receptors originate from a human donor with classical Hodgkin lymphoma.

The CDR3 sequence: CASSPPGTSNNEQFF. DNA for the CDR3: TGTGCCAGCAGCCCCCCCGGGACTAGCAACAATGAGCAGTTCTTC. The J gene is TRBJ2-1, the V gene TRBV7-2; TRBD2 agrees at 9 bases. CDR3 length: 15 amino acids. The V gene's germline CDR1 is SGHTA and CDR2 FQGNSA. Losses at the gene ends were 5 bases for V and 5 bases for J; bases not matched to a gene: 7. Variable domain in full (rest from reference TRBV7-2 and TRBJ2-1): GAGVSQSPSNKVTEKGKDVELRCDPISGHTALYWYRQSLGQGLEFLIYFQGNSAPDKSGLPSDRFSAERTGGSVSTLTIQRTQQEDSAVYLCASSPPGTSNNEQFFGPGTRLTVL.

This clone was counted a single time. The genes are TRBV5-1 and TRBJ2-7, with 7 nucleotides matching TRBD1. Germline V gene lookup returns CDR1 SGHRS and CDR2 YFSETQ. The J segment lost 7 bases and the V segment lost 4 bases, leaving 11 bases of the junction unmatched. The CDR3 is 14 amino acids. The CDR3 loop is CASSLTGASREQYF. In nucleotides, the CDR3 is TGCGCCAGCAGCCTCACAGGGGCTTCTCGGGAGCAGTACTTC.

The rearrangement uses TRBV7-2 and TRBJ2-2, with TRBD1 matching 8 bases. The CDR3 runs 15 residues. After removal of 4 bases from V and 7 bases from J, the junction contained 8 bases not matched to a gene. Germline V gene data show CDR1 as SGHTA and CDR2 as FQGNSA. This CDR3 is CASSSGQGGNGELFF. The CDR3 DNA is TGTGCCAGCAGCTCAGGACAGGGTGGCAACGGGGAGCTGTTTTTT.

The chain joins TRBV6-4 to TRBJ2-2; D is ambiguous. The V end lost 5 bases, the J end lost 7 bases, and 11 bases lay between the germline ends. Germline CDR1 reads MRHNA; CDR2 reads SNTAGT. This CDR3 has 13 residues. The CDR3 loop is CASSPRWGGELFF. CDR3 nucleotide sequence: TGTGCCAGCAGTCCCCGGTGGGGCGGGGAGCTGTTTTTT.

This chain uses TRBV11-2 with TRBJ2-7, with a weak D call TRBD1 (5 bases). The CDR3 is made up of 15 amino acids. V lost 2 bases to trimming and J lost 2 bases, with 13 bases between them. CDR1 and CDR2 (germline): SGHAT, FQNNGV. CDR3 nucleotides: TGTGCCAGCAGCTTAACTCCCGACAGAACCTACGAGCAGTACTTC. The encoded protein is CASSLTPDRTYEQYF.

The chain combines TRBV9 with TRBJ1-1; the match to TRBD1 covers 8 bases. CDR3 length: 15 amino acids. V shed 0 bases, J shed 4 bases, and the junction held 5 bases outside the gene matches. From germline, CDR1 is SGDLS and CDR2 YYNGEE. The chain's CDR3 is CASSVATGGATEAFF. The CDR3 DNA is TGTGCCAGCAGCGTAGCTACAGGGGGTGCCACTGAAGCTTTCTTT.

The rearrangement uses TRBV2 and TRBJ2-7; D possibly corresponds to TRBD1 (6 bases). Germline CDR1 is SNHLY and CDR2 is FYNNEI. The CDR3 is 15 amino acids. V dropped 2 bases and J dropped 1 base, with 12 bases sitting between them. This chain's CDR3 is CASSETGTPSYEQYF. The CDR3, as DNA: TGTGCCAGCAGTGAAACCGGGACACCTTCCTACGAGCAGTACTTC.

This clone was seen a single time. V gene TRBV7-2 combines with J gene TRBJ2-7; D possibly matches TRBD1 or TRBD2 (5 bases each). Trimming shortened V by 6 bases and J by 6 bases, and 21 bases separated the two germline ends. CDR1 and CDR2 (germline): SGHTA, FQGNSA. CDR3 size: 15 residues. CDR3 sequence: CASSPTGRVGAEQYF. As DNA, the CDR3 is TGTGCCAGCAGTCCTACCGGGCGGGTTGGGGCCGAGCAGTACTTC.

This clone was found a few times. CDR3: CASSILGTDTQYF. As DNA, the CDR3 is TGTGCCAGTAGTATCTTGGGGACAGATACGCAGTATTTT. V is TRBV19 and J is TRBJ2-3; unclear D gene. V lost 3 bases and J 3 bases, leaving 7 bases between the germline ends. This CDR3 is 13 amino acids long. The germline gives CDR1 LNHDA, CDR2 SQIVND (reference sequence).

V is TRBV7-2 and J is TRBJ1-4; TRBD1 matches at 7 bases. CDR3 length: 15 residues. The ends lost 5 bases at V and 8 bases at J; junction bases unmatched: 11. Germline V gene data show CDR1 as SGHTA and CDR2 as FQGNSA. In nucleotides, the CDR3 is TGTGCCAGCAGCCCAAACAGGGGCAGCATGGAAAAACTGTTTTTT. This encodes CASSPNRGSMEKLFF.

This sequence joins TRBV7-9 and TRBJ1-4; a weak D match, TRBD1 (5 bases). The CDR3 has 16 residues. Germline assignment: CDR1 SEHNR and CDR2 FQNEAQ (reference sequence). V was cut by 1 base and J by 4 bases, with 13 bases left in between. Here the CDR3 DNA reads TGTGCCAGCAGCTTAGTTATCCAGGGTCATAATGAAAAACTGTTTTTT. As protein: CASSLVIQGHNEKLFF. Filled out from reference TRBV7-9 and TRBJ1-4, the complete variable domain reads DTGVSQNPRHKITKRGQNVTFRCDPISEHNRLYWYRQTLGQGPEFLTYFQNEAQLEKSRLLSDRFSAERPKGSFSTLEIQRTEQGDSAMYLCASSLVIQGHNEKLFFGSGTQLSVL.

The chain uses TRBV15 and TRBJ2-5; unclear D gene. Germline CDR1 reads LNHNV; CDR2 reads YYDKDF (reference sequence). V lost 0 bases to trimming and J lost 1 base, with 6 bases between them. CDR3 length equals 14 residues. CDR3 protein: CATSRDGIQETQYF. Written as DNA, the CDR3 is TGTGCCACCAGCAGAGATGGGATCCAAGAGACCCAGTACTTC.